This paragraph covers one TCR beta chain sequence. Its antigen is not known. The entry originates in a study of cytomegalovirus exposure and HLA in healthy donors. Study background: Findings of an earlier analysis included more than 90 million unique TCR beta sequences from 170 million or so T cells. Whole-study results and caveats: Most likely, a cluster of highly shared sequence variants arose as a sequencing artifact.

Germline-derived CDR1 and CDR2 are MDHEN and SYDVKM. CDR3 length: 15 amino acids. Trimming cost V 5 bases and J 7 bases; bases outside gene matches: 11. PCR employed 60 Vbeta and 13 Jbeta primers. The method was immunoSEQ multiplex PCR; TCRdb's version includes in-frame clones alone and lacks a portion of them. In the table there are about 150,000 clones, around 80% of which are singletons. The receptor's source is a woman in her 30s in good health and CMV-seronegative. The sample taken for sequencing was PBMCs. The rearrangement links TRBV28 to TRBJ2-7, with TRBD2 identical over 10 bases. The DNA for the CDR3 is TGTGCCAGCAGTCTCCAAGCGGGAGGGCCGGGGGAGCAGTACTTC. Translated, it gives CASSLQAGGPGEQYF.